This T cell receptor beta chain is drawn from a study of shared clonotypes between healthy human individuals. Study details: CD4 naive and memory got three plates each, CD8 naive two, CD8 memory one.

The CDR3 is made up of 16 amino acids. Germline values: CDR1 SGHAT, CDR2 FQNNGV. J lost 5 bases, V lost 5 bases, and 7 bases had no gene match. Method: immunoSEQ multiplex PCR; TCRdb's copy keeps in-frame clones and lacks some. The table lists 190,000 or so clones, about 66% of them singletons. Remarks on this clone: Its antigen is unidentified.

Whole-study results and caveats: With several donors compared, approximately 5.5% of naive CD4 clonotypes were shared.

This clonotype was obtained from a man aged 30-40 years in good health. Sequencing was performed on memory CD4+ T cells sorted from blood. Subset in this sample: CD45RA-negative fraction. The gene calls are TRBV11-2 and TRBJ2-7; 15 nucleotides line up with TRBD2. The CDR3 DNA reads as TGTGCCAGCAGCATCACCGGGACTAGCGGGAGGAACGAGCAGTACTTC. Amino acids: CASSITGTSGRNEQYF.